What follows describes a single TCR beta chain. The CDR3 sequence is 14 residues long. With 3 bases removed from V and 6 bases from J, the gap between germline ends came to 13 bases. CDR1 is SGHTA, CDR2 FQGTGA, per germline. These data originate in a study of OX40 agonist ivuxolimab in advanced cancers. Libraries were prepared by immunoSEQ multiplex PCR; TCRdb keeps only in-frame clonotypes and omits some of them. The sample contains approximately 100,000 clones, 90% of which appear only once. The chain carries TRBV7-3 and TRBJ2-3, with D possibly being TRBD2 (6 bases). The receptor was derived from an adult with an advanced solid tumor such as melanoma, head and neck, liver or kidney cancer. The source was CD4+ or CD8+ T cells sorted from blood, collected in a trial of the OX40 agonist ivuxolimab. CDR3 loop: CASSLGGLLDTQYF. In nucleotides, the CDR3 is TGTGCCAGCAGCTTGGGAGGACTCCTGGATACGCAGTATTTT.